Sequencing of this TCR beta chain was carried out in a study of Graves' ophthalmopathy and Graves' hyperthyroidism. General study findings and limits: Most thyroid-expanded clonotypes exceeding 0.001 frequency were also found in blood.

This clonotype showed up just a few times. Its antigen is undetermined. Where ophthalmopathy was present, donors had moderate-to-severe activity, CAS ≥3, NOSPECS ≥4 and duration under 3 months. Uncontrolled infections, pregnancy, lactation or other autoimmune diseases led to patient exclusion. As the template, RNA transcripts were used to amplify TCR beta CDR3 regions. Following a first-round RT-PCR that used HTBI primers, a second-round multiplex PCR was carried out. TCRdb re-called the multiplex PCR reads through MiXCR, storing one row per CDR3 protein. In the table there are 350,000 to 450,000 distinct CDR3 sequences, around 17% of which are singletons. The V gene's germline CDR1 is LGHDT and CDR2 YNNKEL (reference sequence). V lost 4 bases, J lost 4 bases, and 11 bases stayed unmatched. This CDR3 region has 17 residues.

This chain uses TRBV3-1 with TRBJ2-7; the match to TRBD2 covers 12 bases. The sequence was obtained from a woman between 18 and 29 years old with Graves' ophthalmopathy. The sequencing input was peripheral blood. CDR3 sequence: CASSPLSGLAGRYEQYF. In DNA form, the CDR3 reads TGTGCCAGCAGCCCACTCTCAGGACTAGCGGGAAGGTACGAGCAGTACTTC.